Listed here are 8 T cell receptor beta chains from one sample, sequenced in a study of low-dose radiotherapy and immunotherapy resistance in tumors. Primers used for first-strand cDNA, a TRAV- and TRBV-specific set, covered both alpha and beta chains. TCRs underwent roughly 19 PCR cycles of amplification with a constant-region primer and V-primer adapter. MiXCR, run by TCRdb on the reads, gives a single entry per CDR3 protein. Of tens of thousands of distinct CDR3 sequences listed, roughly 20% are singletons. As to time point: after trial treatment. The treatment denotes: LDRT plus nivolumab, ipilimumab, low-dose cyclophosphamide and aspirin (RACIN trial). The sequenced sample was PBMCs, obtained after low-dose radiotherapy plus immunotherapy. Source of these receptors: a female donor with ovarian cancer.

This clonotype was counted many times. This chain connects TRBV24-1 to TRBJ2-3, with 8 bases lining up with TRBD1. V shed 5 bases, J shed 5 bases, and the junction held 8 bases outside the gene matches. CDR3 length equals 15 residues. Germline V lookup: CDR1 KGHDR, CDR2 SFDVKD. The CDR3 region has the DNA TGTGCCACCAGTGCCGGGCAGGGGGCAAGAGATACGCAGTATTTT. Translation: CATSAGQGARDTQYF.

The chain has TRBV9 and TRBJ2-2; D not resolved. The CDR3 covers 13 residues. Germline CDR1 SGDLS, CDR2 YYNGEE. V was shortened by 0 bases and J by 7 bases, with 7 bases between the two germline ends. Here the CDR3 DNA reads TGTGCCAGCAGCGTAGACGTGGTCGGGGAGCTGTTTTTT. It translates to CASSVDVVGELFF.

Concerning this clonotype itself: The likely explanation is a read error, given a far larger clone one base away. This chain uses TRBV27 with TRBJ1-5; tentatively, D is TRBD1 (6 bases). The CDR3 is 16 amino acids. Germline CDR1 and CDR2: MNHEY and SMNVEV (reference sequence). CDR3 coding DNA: TGTGCCAGCAGTTTTGGTGTGTTCAGGGGAGGTCAGCACCAGCATTTT. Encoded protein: CASSFGVFRGGQHQHF.

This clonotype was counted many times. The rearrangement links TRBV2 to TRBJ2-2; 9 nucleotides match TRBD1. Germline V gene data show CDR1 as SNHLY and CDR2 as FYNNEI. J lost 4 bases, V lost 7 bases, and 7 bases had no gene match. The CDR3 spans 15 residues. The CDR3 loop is CASTETGGPTGELFF. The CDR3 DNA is TGTGCCAGCACTGAGACAGGGGGTCCCACCGGGGAGCTGTTTTTT.

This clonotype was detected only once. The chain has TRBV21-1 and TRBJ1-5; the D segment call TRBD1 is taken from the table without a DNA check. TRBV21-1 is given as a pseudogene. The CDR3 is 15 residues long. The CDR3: CASSKVRGRIQPQHF. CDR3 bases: TGTGCCAGCAGCAAAGTAAGGGGGCGGATTCAGCCCCAGCATTTT.

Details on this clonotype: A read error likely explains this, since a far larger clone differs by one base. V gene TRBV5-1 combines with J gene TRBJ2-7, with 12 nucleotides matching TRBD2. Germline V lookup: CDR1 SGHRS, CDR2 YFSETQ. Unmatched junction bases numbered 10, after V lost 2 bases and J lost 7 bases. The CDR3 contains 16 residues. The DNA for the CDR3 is TGCGCCAGCAGCTTCCCGACTAGCGGGAGAAACAATGAGCAGTACTTC. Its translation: CASSFPTSGRNNEQYF.

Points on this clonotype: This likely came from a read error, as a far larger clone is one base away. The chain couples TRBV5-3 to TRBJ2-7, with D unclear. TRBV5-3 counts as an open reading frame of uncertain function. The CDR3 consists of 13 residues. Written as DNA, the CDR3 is TGTGCCAGCAGCTTGAACCCCCACAATGAGCAGTACTTC. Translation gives CASSLNPHNEQYF.

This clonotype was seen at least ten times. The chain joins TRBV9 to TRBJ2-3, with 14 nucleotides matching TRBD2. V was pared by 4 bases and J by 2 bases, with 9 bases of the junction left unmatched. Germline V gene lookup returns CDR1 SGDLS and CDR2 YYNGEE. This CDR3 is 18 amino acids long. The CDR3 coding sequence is TGTGCCAGCAGCCCTGGGACTAGCGGGGGCCTTTTCACAGATACGCAGTATTTT. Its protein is CASSPGTSGGLFTDTQYF.